This T cell receptor (beta chain) originates from a study of T cells after yellow fever vaccination. This clonotype occurred a few times. TCRdb re-called the 5' RACE reads through MiXCR, storing one row per CDR3 protein. This sample has a few hundred thousand distinct CDR3 sequences, with 17% found just once. This TCR came from a young man who received the YFV17D yellow fever vaccine. The sequences come from PBMCs, collected 5 days after the first yellow fever vaccination.

The CDR3 DNA follows: TGTGCTAGTGCCAGGGGTCCTGAAGCTTTCTTT. This translates into CASARGPEAFF. The rearrangement joins TRBV12-5 to TRBJ1-1; possibly TRBD1 for D (6 bases). V was shortened by 7 bases and J by 6 bases, with 9 bases between the two germline ends. CDR3 length equals 11 residues. CDR1 and CDR2 from the germline V gene are LGHNT and FRNRAP.